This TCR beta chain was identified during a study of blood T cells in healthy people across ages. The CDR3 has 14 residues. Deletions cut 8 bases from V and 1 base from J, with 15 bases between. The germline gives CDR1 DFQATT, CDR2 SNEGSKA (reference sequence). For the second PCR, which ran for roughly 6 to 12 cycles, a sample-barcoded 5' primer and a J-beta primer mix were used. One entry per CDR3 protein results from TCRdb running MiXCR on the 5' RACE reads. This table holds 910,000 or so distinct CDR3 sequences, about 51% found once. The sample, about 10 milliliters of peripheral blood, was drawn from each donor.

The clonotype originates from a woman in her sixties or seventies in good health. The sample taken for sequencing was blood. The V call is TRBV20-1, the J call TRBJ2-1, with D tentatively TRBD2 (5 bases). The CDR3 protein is CSSNGLASYNEQFF. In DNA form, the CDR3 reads TGCAGTTCAAACGGACTGGCGTCCTACAATGAGCAGTTCTTC.